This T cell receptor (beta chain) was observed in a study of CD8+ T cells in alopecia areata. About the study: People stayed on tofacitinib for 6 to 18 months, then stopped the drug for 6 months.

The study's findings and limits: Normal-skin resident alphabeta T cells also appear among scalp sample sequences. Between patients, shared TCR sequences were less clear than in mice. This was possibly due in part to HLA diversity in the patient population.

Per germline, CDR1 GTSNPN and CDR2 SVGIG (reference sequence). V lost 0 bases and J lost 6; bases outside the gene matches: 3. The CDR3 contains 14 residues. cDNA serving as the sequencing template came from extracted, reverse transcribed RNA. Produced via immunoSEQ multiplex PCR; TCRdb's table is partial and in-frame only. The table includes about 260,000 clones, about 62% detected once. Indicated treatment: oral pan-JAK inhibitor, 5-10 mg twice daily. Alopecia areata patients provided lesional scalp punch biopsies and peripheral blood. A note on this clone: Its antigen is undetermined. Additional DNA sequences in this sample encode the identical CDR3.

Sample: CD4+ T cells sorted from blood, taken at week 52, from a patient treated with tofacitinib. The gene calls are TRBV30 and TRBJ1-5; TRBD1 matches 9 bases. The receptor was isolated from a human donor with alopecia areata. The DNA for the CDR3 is TGTGCCTGGAGTGTGGGACAGGGAGGTCAGCCCCAGCATTTT. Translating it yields CAWSVGQGGQPQHF.